Given below is one T cell receptor beta chain in context. Authors' data handling: For nucleated cells, counts were estimated from reference gene primer amplification. Data came from immunoSEQ multiplex PCR; TCRdb stores just in-frame clones and leaves some out. V and J calls and clone size follow that table, whereas D and trimming were derived from the DNA. The sample holds 90,000 to 150,000 clones, over 65% seen once. The sample originates from a study of blood T cell repertoires in COVID-19. Looking at the study overall: PBMCs, B-cell-depleted T cells, or T cells were the source of the cDNA or gDNA that made up the material.

CDR1 and CDR2 (germline): SGHTA, FQGTGA. V lost 6 bases to trimming and J lost 3 bases, with 11 bases between them. The CDR3 spans 14 residues. The TCR sequence derives from a human donor with acute or convalescent COVID-19. The donor label of this sample is uncertain. Material for sequencing was peripheral blood. V gene TRBV7-3 combines with J gene TRBJ2-2, with D possibly TRBD1 on 6 matching bases. The CDR3 DNA follows: TGTGCCAGCAGTTCTGGACAGTACACCGGGGAGCTGTTTTTT. It specifies CASSSGQYTGELFF.